This paragraph reports one T cell receptor beta chain. What it binds is unknown. CDR1 is SEHNR and CDR2 is FQNEAQ in the germline V gene (reference sequence). This CDR3 has 14 residues. The germline V and J ends were trimmed by 3 bases and 0 bases, with 7 bases remaining between them. These data come from a study of T cell responses to AZD1222 COVID-19 vaccine. Study observations and caveats: Repertoire sampling happened only post peak T cell response. Baseline serology detected seropositivity in only a handful of AZD1222 recipients. Receipt of two AZD1222 doses was followed by a rise in Spike-specific TCR breadth and depth. Targets within unmutated variant regions were reportedly found for nearly half of spike-specific TCRs.

TCRdb's copy holds only in-frame clones and misses some; the assay was immunoSEQ multiplex PCR. The table has fewer than 90,000 clones, roughly 86% seen once. J is TRBJ2-3 and V is TRBV7-9; no definite D call. The source of this sequence is an adult who received the AZD1222 COVID-19 vaccine. The sample consisted of peripheral blood, taken 28 days after the second AZD1222 dose. This CDR3 reads CASSFSTSTDTQYF. CDR3 DNA: TGTGCCAGCAGCTTTTCCACTAGCACAGATACGCAGTATTTT.